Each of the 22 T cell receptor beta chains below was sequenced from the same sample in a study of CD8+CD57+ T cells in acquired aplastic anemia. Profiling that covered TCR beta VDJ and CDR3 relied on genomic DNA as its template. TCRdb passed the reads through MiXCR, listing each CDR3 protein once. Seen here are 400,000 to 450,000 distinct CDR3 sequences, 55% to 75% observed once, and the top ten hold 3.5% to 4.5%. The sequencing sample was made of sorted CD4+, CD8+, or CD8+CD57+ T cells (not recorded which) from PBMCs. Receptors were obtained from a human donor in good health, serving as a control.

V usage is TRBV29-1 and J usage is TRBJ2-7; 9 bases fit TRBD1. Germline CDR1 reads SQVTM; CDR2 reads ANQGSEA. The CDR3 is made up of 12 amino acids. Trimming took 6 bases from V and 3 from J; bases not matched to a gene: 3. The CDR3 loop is CSVRGQGYEQYF. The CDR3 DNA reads TGCAGCGTCAGGGGACAGGGCTACGAGCAGTACTTC.

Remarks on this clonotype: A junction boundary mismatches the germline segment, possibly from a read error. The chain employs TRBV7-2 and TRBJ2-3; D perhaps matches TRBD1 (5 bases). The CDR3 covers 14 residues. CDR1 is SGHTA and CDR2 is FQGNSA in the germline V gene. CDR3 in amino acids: CASTMTAIADTQYF. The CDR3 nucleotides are TGTGCTAGCACCATGACAGCGATAGCAGATACGCAGTATTTT.

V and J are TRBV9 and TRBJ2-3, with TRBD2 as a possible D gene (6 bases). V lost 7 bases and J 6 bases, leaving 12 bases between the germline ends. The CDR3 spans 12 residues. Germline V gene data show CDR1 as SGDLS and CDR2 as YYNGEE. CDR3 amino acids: CASGGITDTQYF. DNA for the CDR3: TGTGCCAGCGGCGGGATCACGGATACGCAGTATTTT.

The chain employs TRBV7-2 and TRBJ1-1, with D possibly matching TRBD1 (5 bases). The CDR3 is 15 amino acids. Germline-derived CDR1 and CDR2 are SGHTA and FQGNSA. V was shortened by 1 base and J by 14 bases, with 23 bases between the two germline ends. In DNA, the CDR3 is TGTGCCAGCAGCTTAGACGGTGGCGCGGACACCGGGGAGTTCTTT. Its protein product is CASSLDGGADTGEFF. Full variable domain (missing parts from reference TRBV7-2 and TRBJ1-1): GAGVSQSPSNKVTEKGKDVELRCDPISGHTALYWYRQSLGQGLEFLIYFQGNSAPDKSGLPSDRFSAERTGGSVSTLTIQRTQQEDSAVYLCASSLDGGADTGEFFGQGTRLTVV.

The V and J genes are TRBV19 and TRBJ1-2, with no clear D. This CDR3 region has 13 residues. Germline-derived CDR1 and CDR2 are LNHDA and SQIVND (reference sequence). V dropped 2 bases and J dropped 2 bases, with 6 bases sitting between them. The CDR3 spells CASSISRNYGYTF. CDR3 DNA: TGTGCCAGTAGTATAAGTCGGAACTATGGCTACACCTTC.

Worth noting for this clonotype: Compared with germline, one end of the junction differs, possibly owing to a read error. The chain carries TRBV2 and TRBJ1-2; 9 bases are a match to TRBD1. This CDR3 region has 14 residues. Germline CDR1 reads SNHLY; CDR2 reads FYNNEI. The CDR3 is CASSTTGGRGGFTF. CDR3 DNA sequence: TGTGCCAGCAGCACCACAGGGGGCAGAGGTGGCTTCACCTTC.

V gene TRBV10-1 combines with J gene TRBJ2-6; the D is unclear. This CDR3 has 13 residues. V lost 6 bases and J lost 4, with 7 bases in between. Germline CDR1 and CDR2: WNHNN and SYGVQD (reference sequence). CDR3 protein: CASRDVGANVLTF. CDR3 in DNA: TGCGCCAGCAGGGATGTAGGGGCCAACGTCCTGACTTTC.

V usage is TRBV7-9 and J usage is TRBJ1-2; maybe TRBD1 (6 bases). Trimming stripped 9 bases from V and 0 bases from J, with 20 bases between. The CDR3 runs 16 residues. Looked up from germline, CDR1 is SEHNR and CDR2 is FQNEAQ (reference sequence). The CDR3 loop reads CASATKTGWSNYGYTF. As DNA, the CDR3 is TGTGCCAGTGCGACTAAGACAGGTTGGTCTAACTATGGCTACACCTTC.

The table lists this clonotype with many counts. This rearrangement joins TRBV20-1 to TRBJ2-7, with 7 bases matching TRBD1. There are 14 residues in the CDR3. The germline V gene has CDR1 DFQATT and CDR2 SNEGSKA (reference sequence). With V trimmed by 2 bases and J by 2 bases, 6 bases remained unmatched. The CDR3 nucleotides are TGCAGTGCTAGATCCCGACAGGGTACCTACGAGCAGTACTTC. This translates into CSARSRQGTYEQYF.

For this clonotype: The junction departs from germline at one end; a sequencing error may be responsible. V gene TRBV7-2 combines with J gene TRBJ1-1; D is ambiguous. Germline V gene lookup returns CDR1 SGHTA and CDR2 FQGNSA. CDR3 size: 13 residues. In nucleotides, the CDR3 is TGTGCCAGCAGCTCACTAAGAAGTGACACTGAAGCTTTC. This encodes CASSSLRSDTEAF. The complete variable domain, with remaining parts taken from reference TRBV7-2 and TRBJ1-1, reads GAGVSQSPSNKVTEKGKDVELRCDPISGHTALYWYRQSLGQGLEFLIYFQGNSAPDKSGLPSDRFSAERTGGSVSTLTIQRTQQEDSAVYLCASSSLRSDTEAFGQGTRLTVV.

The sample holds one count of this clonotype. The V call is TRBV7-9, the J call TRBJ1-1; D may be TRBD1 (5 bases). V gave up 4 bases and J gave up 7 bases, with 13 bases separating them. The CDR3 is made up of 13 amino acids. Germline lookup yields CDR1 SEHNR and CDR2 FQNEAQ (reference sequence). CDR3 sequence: CASSSQGEGEAFF. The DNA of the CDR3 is TGTGCCAGCAGCTCCCAAGGGGAGGGTGAAGCTTTCTTT.

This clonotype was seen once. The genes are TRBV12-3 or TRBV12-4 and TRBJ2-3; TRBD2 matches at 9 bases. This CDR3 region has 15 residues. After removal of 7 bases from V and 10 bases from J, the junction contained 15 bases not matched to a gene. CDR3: CASTRNSGGGLPQYF. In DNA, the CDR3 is TGTGCCAGCACCCGGAATAGCGGGGGAGGTTTGCCGCAGTATTTT.

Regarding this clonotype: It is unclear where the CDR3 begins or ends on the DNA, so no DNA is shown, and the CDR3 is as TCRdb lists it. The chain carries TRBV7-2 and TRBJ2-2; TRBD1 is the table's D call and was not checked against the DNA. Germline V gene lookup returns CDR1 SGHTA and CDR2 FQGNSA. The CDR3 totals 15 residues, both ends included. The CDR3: CASSFSGPGIRYLFF.

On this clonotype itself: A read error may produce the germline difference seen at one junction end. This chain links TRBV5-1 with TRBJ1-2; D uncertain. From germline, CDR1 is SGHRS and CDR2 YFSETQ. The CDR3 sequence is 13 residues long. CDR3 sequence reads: CASSPGGEYDYTF. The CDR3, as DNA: TGCGCCAGCAGCCCGGGCGGGGAGTATGACTACACCTTC.

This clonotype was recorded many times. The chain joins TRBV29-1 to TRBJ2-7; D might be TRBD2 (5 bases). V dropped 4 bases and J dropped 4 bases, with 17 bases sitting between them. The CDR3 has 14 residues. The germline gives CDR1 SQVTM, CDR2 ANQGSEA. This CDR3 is CSVVVRGSVYEQYF. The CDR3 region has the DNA TGCAGCGTTGTGGTTCGGGGATCGGTGTACGAGCAGTACTTC.

As DNA, the CDR3 is TGTGCCAGCAGCCGCCAGAAAGAGACCGCCCAGCATTTT. Translating it yields CASSRQKETAQHF. This chain links TRBV7-2 with TRBJ1-5; no clear D. This CDR3 has 13 residues. From germline, CDR1 is SGHTA and CDR2 FQGNSA. The ends were cut back, 5 bases at V and 11 bases at J, with 16 bases in the middle.

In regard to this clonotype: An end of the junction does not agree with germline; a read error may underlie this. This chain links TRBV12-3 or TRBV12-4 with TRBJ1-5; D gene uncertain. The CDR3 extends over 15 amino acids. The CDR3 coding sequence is TGTGCCGGCAGTAAAGATTTTCAGGCTAATCAGCCCCAGCATTTT. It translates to CAGSKDFQANQPQHF.

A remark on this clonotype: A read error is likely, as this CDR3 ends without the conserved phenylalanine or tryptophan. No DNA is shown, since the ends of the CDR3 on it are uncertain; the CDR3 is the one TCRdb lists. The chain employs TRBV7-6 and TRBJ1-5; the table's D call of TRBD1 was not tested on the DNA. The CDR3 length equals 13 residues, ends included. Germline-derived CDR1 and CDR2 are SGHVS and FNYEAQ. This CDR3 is CASSGGTGDRKPS.

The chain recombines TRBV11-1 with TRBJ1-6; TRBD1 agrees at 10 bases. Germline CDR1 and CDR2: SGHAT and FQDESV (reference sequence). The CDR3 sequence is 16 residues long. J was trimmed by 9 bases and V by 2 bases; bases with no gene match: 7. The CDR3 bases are TGTGCCAGCAGCTTACCGGGACAGGGGTTGGGTTCACCCCTCCACTTT. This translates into CASSLPGQGLGSPLHF.

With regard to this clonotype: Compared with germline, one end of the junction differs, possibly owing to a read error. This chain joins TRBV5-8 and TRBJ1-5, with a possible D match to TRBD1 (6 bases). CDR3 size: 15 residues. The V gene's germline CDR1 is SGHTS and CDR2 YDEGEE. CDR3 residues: CASTLGGAGNQPQHF. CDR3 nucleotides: TGTGCCAGCACCTTGGGGGGGGCCGGCAATCAGCCCCAGCATTTT.

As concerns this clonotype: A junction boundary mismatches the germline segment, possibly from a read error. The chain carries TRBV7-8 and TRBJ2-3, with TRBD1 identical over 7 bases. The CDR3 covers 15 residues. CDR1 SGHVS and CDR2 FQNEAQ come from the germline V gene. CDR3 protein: CASSLQGSTQDTLYF. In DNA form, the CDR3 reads TGTGCCAGCAGCCTACAGGGGAGTACTCAGGATACGCTGTATTTT.

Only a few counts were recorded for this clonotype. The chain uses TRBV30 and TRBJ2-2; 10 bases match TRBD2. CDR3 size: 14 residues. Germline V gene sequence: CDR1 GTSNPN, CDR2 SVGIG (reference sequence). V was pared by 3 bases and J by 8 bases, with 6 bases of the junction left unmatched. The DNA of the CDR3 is TGTGCCTGGAGAAAGCTAGCGGGGGTTGGGGAGCTGTTTTTT. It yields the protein CAWRKLAGVGELFF.